Listed below are T cell receptor beta chains from one sample, sequenced in a study of neurological immune-mediated disorders. TCRdb re-called the 5' RACE reads with MiXCR, one entry per CDR3 protein. The repertoire holds tens of thousands of distinct CDR3 sequences, with approximately 9.1% as singletons. Sequencing input: PBMCs. Source of these receptors: a woman aged 40 to 49 in good health. Each CDR3 is given with its conserved first and last residue. Each record gives: clone size, J gene, V gene, D gene, CDR3 DNA, CDR3 protein. The D gene is left open where the match is weak. Size is omitted from some rows. Given values are once, few, many or a class for expanded clones.

clone size: .
J gene: TRBJ1-5
V gene: TRBV7-9
D gene: .
CDR3 DNA: TGTGCCAGCAGCTTAGGGACTTATAGCAATCAGCCCCAGCATTTT
CDR3 protein: CASSLGTYSNQPQHF

clone size: many
J gene: TRBJ1-2
V gene: TRBV5-5
D gene: TRBD1
CDR3 DNA: TGTGCCAGCAGCTTATCCGGGACAGGGGGTCTCTATGGCTACACCTTC
CDR3 protein: CASSLSGTGGLYGYTF

clone size: many
J gene: TRBJ1-3
V gene: TRBV25-1
D gene: TRBD1
CDR3 DNA: TGTGCCAGCAGTGGAGGGGGCGGAAACACCATATATTTT
CDR3 protein: CASSGGGGNTIYF

clone size: many
J gene: TRBJ1-5
V gene: TRBV20-1
D gene: .
CDR3 DNA: TGCAGTGCGACAGACTCTAGCAATCAGCCCCAGCATTTT
CDR3 protein: CSATDSSNQPQHF

clone size: many
J gene: TRBJ1-1
V gene: TRBV5-1
D gene: TRBD1
CDR3 DNA: TGCGCCAGCAGAATGACAGGGGGCTCGGCTGAAGCTTTCTTT
CDR3 protein: CASRMTGGSAEAFF

clone size: many
J gene: TRBJ1-1
V gene: TRBV20-1
D gene: .
CDR3 DNA: TGCAGTGCAGCCCAGGGCACTGAAGCTTTCTTT
CDR3 protein: CSAAQGTEAFF

clone size: .
J gene: TRBJ1-2
V gene: TRBV6-6
D gene: TRBD1
CDR3 DNA: TGTGCCAGCCCGGACAGGCAGGGGGATGGCTACACCTTC
CDR3 protein: CASPDRQGDGYTF

clone size: many
J gene: TRBJ1-3
V gene: TRBV3-1
D gene: .
CDR3 DNA: TGTGCCAGCAGCCAAGGGACAATTCGGGACACCATATATTTT
CDR3 protein: CASSQGTIRDTIYF

clone size: many
J gene: TRBJ1-1
V gene: TRBV7-2
D gene: TRBD1
CDR3 DNA: TGTGCCAGCAGCCGACTACCGGGACAGCAATTTATGAACACTGAAGCTTTCTTT
CDR3 protein: CASSRLPGQQFMNTEAFF

clone size: many
J gene: TRBJ2-2
V gene: TRBV6-2/TRBV6-3
D gene: .
CDR3 DNA: TGTGCCAGCAGTCCCCCCATAACCGGGGAGCTGTTTTTT
CDR3 protein: CASSPPITGELFF

clone size: .
J gene: TRBJ2-7
V gene: TRBV20-1
D gene: .
CDR3 DNA: TGCAGTGCCAGAAGAAGCTCCTACGAGCAGTACTTC
CDR3 protein: CSARRSSYEQYF

clone size: many
J gene: TRBJ1-5
V gene: TRBV15
D gene: TRBD1
CDR3 DNA: TGTGCCACCAGCAGGAGACAGGGATCTGGCAATCAGCCCCAGCATTTT
CDR3 protein: CATSRRQGSGNQPQHF

clone size: many
J gene: TRBJ1-1
V gene: TRBV5-5
D gene: .
CDR3 DNA: TGTGCCAGCAGCTTGCGGGACACTGAAGCTTTCTTT
CDR3 protein: CASSLRDTEAFF

clone size: many
J gene: TRBJ2-1
V gene: TRBV5-5
D gene: .
CDR3 DNA: TGTGCCAGCTTCCGGGACTTATCTACGGGGTCCTACAATGAGCAGTTCTTC
CDR3 protein: CASFRDLSTGSYNEQFF

clone size: many
J gene: TRBJ1-2
V gene: TRBV14
D gene: .
CDR3 DNA: TGTGCCAGCAGCCGCTCGCCGGCCTATGGCTACACCTTC
CDR3 protein: CASSRSPAYGYTF

clone size: many
J gene: TRBJ2-7
V gene: TRBV5-6
D gene: .
CDR3 DNA: TGTGCCAGCAGCTTGGCAGGACTCTCGGTTGTCTACGAGCAGTACTTC
CDR3 protein: CASSLAGLSVVYEQYF

clone size: many
J gene: TRBJ2-7
V gene: TRBV7-2
D gene: TRBD2
CDR3 DNA: TGTGCCAGCAAGGGAGTTGCGGGGGAGACCGAGCAGTACTTC
CDR3 protein: CASKGVAGETEQYF

clone size: many
J gene: TRBJ2-5
V gene: TRBV5-1
D gene: .
CDR3 DNA: TGCGCCAGCAGCTTGGATCTGGCTTACGTTGAGACCCAGTACTTC
CDR3 protein: CASSLDLAYVETQYF

clone size: few
J gene: TRBJ1-2
V gene: TRBV12-3/TRBV12-4
D gene: TRBD1
CDR3 DNA: TGTGCCAGCAGTTTTCTGGGACAGGGACTTTATGGCTACACCTTC
CDR3 protein: CASSFLGQGLYGYTF

clone size: many
J gene: TRBJ1-2
V gene: TRBV7-2
D gene: .
CDR3 DNA: TGTGCCAGCAGCTTAGTGGTCGGCAGCTATACGGGGGGCTACACCTTC
CDR3 protein: CASSLVVGSYTGGYTF

clone size: many
J gene: TRBJ2-4
V gene: TRBV29-1
D gene: .
CDR3 DNA: TGCAGCGTTGTGATACTAGCCAAAAACATTCAGTACTTC
CDR3 protein: CSVVILAKNIQYF

clone size: many
J gene: TRBJ2-1
V gene: TRBV7-3
D gene: .
CDR3 DNA: TGTGCCAGCAGCTTTCAGGGGAGCTCCTACAATGAGCAGTTCTTC
CDR3 protein: CASSFQGSSYNEQFF

clone size: many
J gene: TRBJ2-7
V gene: TRBV6-5
D gene: .
CDR3 DNA: TGTGCCAGCAGCTATACCAGGGATGCGTCCTACGAGCAGTACTTC
CDR3 protein: CASSYTRDASYEQYF

clone size: many
J gene: TRBJ1-2
V gene: TRBV2
D gene: .
CDR3 DNA: TGTGCCAGCACTGGTACAGGGAACCGAGCTAACTATGGCTACACCTTC
CDR3 protein: CASTGTGNRANYGYTF

clone size: many
J gene: TRBJ1-6
V gene: TRBV12-3/TRBV12-4
D gene: .
CDR3 DNA: TGTGCCAGCAGTTCCCGGGGGCTGAATTCACCCCTCCACTTT
CDR3 protein: CASSSRGLNSPLHF

clone size: many
J gene: TRBJ1-2
V gene: TRBV5-1
D gene: TRBD1
CDR3 DNA: TGCGCCAGCAGCGGGCAGGGGGCGAATGGCTACACCTTC
CDR3 protein: CASSGQGANGYTF

clone size: few
J gene: TRBJ1-1
V gene: TRBV30
D gene: .
CDR3 DNA: TGTGCCTGGGCCAGGGACACTGAAGCTTTCTTT
CDR3 protein: CAWARDTEAFF

clone size: few
J gene: TRBJ1-5
V gene: TRBV6-2/TRBV6-3
D gene: .
CDR3 DNA: TGTGCCAGCAGTTACTCTGCAGGGTCCAATCAGCCCCAGCATTTT
CDR3 protein: CASSYSAGSNQPQHF

clone size: once
J gene: TRBJ1-1
V gene: TRBV11-2
D gene: .
CDR3 DNA: TGTGCCAGCAGCTTAGTAGGGGAAGCTTTCTTT
CDR3 protein: CASSLVGEAFF

clone size: many
J gene: TRBJ2-7
V gene: TRBV6-2/TRBV6-3
D gene: .
CDR3 DNA: TGTGCCAGCAGTTACGGCGAAAGGGTCCGCGAGCAGTACTTC
CDR3 protein: CASSYGERVREQYF

clone size: .
J gene: TRBJ2-7
V gene: TRBV4-2
D gene: TRBD2
CDR3 DNA: TGTGCCAGCAGCAAAGACGGCGGGAGAGAGCGCGAGCAGTACTTC
CDR3 protein: CASSKDGGREREQYF

clone size: many
J gene: TRBJ2-7
V gene: TRBV5-1
D gene: .
CDR3 DNA: TGCGCCAGCAGCACGAGCTACGAGCAGTACTTC
CDR3 protein: CASSTSYEQYF

clone size: many
J gene: TRBJ2-3
V gene: TRBV7-2
D gene: .
CDR3 DNA: TGTGCCAGCAGCTTAGTTGACACAGATACGCAGTATTTT
CDR3 protein: CASSLVDTDTQYF

clone size: many
J gene: TRBJ2-3
V gene: TRBV5-1
D gene: TRBD2
CDR3 DNA: TGCGCCAGCAGCTTGGGAACTAGCGGGGAGAGCACAGATACGCAGTATTTT
CDR3 protein: CASSLGTSGESTDTQYF

clone size: many
J gene: TRBJ2-7
V gene: TRBV4-2
D gene: .
CDR3 DNA: TGTGCCAGCAGCCAAGGACCCACCGAGCAGTACTTC
CDR3 protein: CASSQGPTEQYF

clone size: many
J gene: TRBJ2-1
V gene: TRBV9
D gene: .
CDR3 DNA: TGTGCCAGCAGCCCCGGCCAGAGGCCCTGGGATGAGCAGTTCTTC
CDR3 protein: CASSPGQRPWDEQFF

clone size: many
J gene: TRBJ1-5
V gene: TRBV4-3
D gene: .
CDR3 DNA: TGCGCCAGCAGCCAGTTGGCCCTCGGGCCCGGGGGTCCTTATCAGCCCCAGCATTTT
CDR3 protein: CASSQLALGPGGPYQPQHF